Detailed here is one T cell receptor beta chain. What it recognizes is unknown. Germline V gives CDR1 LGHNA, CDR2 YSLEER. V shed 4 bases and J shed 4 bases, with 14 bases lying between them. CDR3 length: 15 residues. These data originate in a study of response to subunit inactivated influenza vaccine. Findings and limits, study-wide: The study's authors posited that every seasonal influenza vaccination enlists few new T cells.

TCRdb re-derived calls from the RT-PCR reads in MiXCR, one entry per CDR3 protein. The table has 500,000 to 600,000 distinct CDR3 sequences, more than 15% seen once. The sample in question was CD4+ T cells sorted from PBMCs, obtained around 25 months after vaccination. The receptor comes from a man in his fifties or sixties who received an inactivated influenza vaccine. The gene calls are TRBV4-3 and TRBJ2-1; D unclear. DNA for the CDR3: TGCGCCAGCAGCCCGATCGAGGACGGATACAATGAGCAGTTCTTC. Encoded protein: CASSPIEDGYNEQFF.